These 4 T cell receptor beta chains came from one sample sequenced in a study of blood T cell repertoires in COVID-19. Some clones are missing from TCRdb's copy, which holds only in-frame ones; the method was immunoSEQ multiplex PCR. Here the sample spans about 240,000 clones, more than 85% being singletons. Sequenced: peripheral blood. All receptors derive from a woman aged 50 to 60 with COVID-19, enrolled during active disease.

The CDR3 coding sequence is TGCGCCAGCAGGATAGCGGGGGGGCAAACCTACGAGCAGTACGTC. Translated: CASRIAGGQTYEQYV. The chain joins TRBV5-1 to TRBJ2-7; 11 bases are shared with TRBD2. Germline CDR1 is SGHRS and CDR2 is YFSETQ. The CDR3 spans 15 residues. The ends lost 5 bases at V and 2 bases at J; junction bases unmatched: 6.

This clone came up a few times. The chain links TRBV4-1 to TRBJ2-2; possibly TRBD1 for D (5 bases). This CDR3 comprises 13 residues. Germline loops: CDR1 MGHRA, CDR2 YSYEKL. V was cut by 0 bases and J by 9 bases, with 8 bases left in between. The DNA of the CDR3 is TGCGCCAGCAGCCAAGAGCAGGGTTGGGAGCTGTTTTTT. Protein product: CASSQEQGWELFF.

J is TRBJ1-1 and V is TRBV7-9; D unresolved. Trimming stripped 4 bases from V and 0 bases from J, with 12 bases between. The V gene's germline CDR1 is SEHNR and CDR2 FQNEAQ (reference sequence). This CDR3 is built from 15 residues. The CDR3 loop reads CASSSYSLMNTEAFF. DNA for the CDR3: TGTGCCAGCAGCTCCTACAGCTTAATGAACACTGAAGCTTTCTTT.

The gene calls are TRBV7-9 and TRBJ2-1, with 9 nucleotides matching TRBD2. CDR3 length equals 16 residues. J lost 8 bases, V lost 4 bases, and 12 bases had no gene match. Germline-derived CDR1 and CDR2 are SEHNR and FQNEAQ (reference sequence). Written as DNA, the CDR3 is TGTGCCAGCAGCTATCAGCGGGGGGCCCAAGTCCATGAGCAGTTCTTC. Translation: CASSYQRGAQVHEQFF. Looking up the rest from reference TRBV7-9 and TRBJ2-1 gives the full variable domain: DTGVSQNPRHKITKRGQNVTFRCDPISEHNRLYWYRQTLGQGPEFLTYFQNEAQLEKSRLLSDRFSAERPKGSFSTLEIQRTEQGDSAMYLCASSYQRGAQVHEQFFGPGTRLTVL.